The 13 T cell receptor beta chains given below trace back to one sample, sequenced in a study of spatial heterogeneity in lung cancer. Regarding time point: sample taken at primary tumor resection. The authors sequenced whole RNA from tumor, nontumor lung or frozen PBMC without sorting. TCRdb used MiXCR to reprocess the 5' RACE reads, holding one entry per CDR3 protein. The table has under 75,000 distinct CDR3 sequences, more than 7% seen once. This specimen consisted of PBMCs, obtained at surgery. Receptor source: a female donor with early-stage non-small cell lung cancer.

This clonotype occurred a few times. The chain carries TRBV6-6 and TRBJ1-1, with D unresolved. Between the trimmed V and J ends, which lost 2 bases and 6 bases, there was a span of 13 bases. Germline assignment: CDR1 MNHNY and CDR2 SVGAGI (reference sequence). The CDR3 runs to 14 residues. CDR3 bases: TGTGCCAGCAGTTACCGGGGAGGGCAGGCTGAAGCTTTCTTT. Protein: CASSYRGGQAEAFF.

There are many counts of this clonotype. The chain carries TRBV6-1 and TRBJ1-6, with D possibly matching TRBD1 (5 bases). This CDR3 contains 17 residues. Looked up from germline, CDR1 is MNHNS and CDR2 is SASEGT. Trimming removed 0 bases at V and 4 bases at J, with 13 bases between. DNA of the CDR3: TGTGCCAGCAGTGAAGCGAAGGGGTCGGAGTATAATTCACCCCTCCACTTT. This sequence encodes CASSEAKGSEYNSPLHF.

The CDR3, as DNA: TGTGCCAGCAGCTTAGACACCTTAGATACGCAGTATTTT. Encoded protein: CASSLDTLDTQYF. The chain is built from TRBV7-2 and TRBJ2-3; D ambiguous. V was cut by 1 base and J by 5 bases, with 7 bases left in between. Germline V gene sequence: CDR1 SGHTA, CDR2 FQGNSA. The CDR3 is 13 amino acids.

This clonotype has ten or more counts. This chain joins TRBV7-2 and TRBJ1-1, with D maybe TRBD1 (5 bases). The V end lost 10 bases, the J end lost 1 base, and 16 bases lay between the germline ends. The CDR3 runs 14 residues. CDR1 is SGHTA, CDR2 FQGNSA, per germline. CDR3 loop: CATQTVGQNTEAFF. The CDR3 bases are TGTGCCACTCAGACAGTGGGTCAGAACACTGAAGCTTTCTTT. The entire variable domain, with the rest obtained from reference TRBV7-2 and TRBJ1-1, is as follows: GAGVSQSPSNKVTEKGKDVELRCDPISGHTALYWYRQSLGQGLEFLIYFQGNSAPDKSGLPSDRFSAERTGGSVSTLTIQRTQQEDSAVYLCATQTVGQNTEAFFGQGTRLTVV.

V gene TRBV7-2 combines with J gene TRBJ2-1, with 8 bases fitting TRBD2. Trimming cost V 4 bases and J 6 bases; bases outside gene matches: 11. Germline V gene sequence: CDR1 SGHTA, CDR2 FQGNSA. This CDR3 is 16 amino acids long. CDR3 nucleotide sequence: TGTGCCAGCAGCTCCCAGGGAGCGGGAGTGGGCAATGAGCAGTTCTTC. This translates into CASSSQGAGVGNEQFF.

A few counts support this clonotype. The rearrangement uses TRBV7-3 and TRBJ1-1; D gene unclear. Germline V lookup: CDR1 SGHTA, CDR2 FQGTGA. The CDR3 is made up of 14 amino acids. V was pared by 2 bases and J by 5 bases, with 12 bases between. The CDR3, as DNA: TGTGCCAGCAGCTTATATCCTGAGGGAACTGAAGCTTTCTTT. The encoded protein is CASSLYPEGTEAFF.

The chain links TRBV19 to TRBJ2-5, with 8 bases lining up with TRBD2. The germline gives CDR1 LNHDA, CDR2 SQIVND (reference sequence). The V gene end was trimmed by 8 bases and the J gene end by 4 bases; junction bases not matched to a gene: 6. CDR3 length: 13 residues. CDR3 region: CASGLGRGETQYF. CDR3 nucleotide sequence: TGTGCCAGTGGACTCGGGAGGGGAGAGACCCAGTACTTC.

V usage is TRBV27 and J usage is TRBJ2-1; TRBD2 might be the D (5 bases). V lost 8 bases and J 5 bases, leaving 16 bases between the germline ends. The germline V gene encodes CDR1 MNHEY and CDR2 SMNVEV (reference sequence). The CDR3 is made up of 14 amino acids. The chain's CDR3 is CASGWAGINNEQFF. CDR3 nucleotides: TGTGCCAGCGGGTGGGCGGGTATAAACAATGAGCAGTTCTTC.

This clonotype has more than one count but fewer than ten. V and J are TRBV9 and TRBJ1-2, with D possibly matching TRBD1 (5 bases). Germline CDR1 reads SGDLS; CDR2 reads YYNGEE. Trimming stripped 0 bases from V and 4 bases from J, with 10 bases between. There are 14 residues in the CDR3. CDR3 region: CASSVDGGGYGYTF. The CDR3 nucleotides read TGTGCCAGCAGCGTAGATGGGGGAGGCTATGGCTACACCTTC. Drawing the rest from reference TRBV9 and TRBJ1-2, the complete variable domain is DSGVTQTPKHLITATGQRVTLRCSPRSGDLSVYWYQQSLDQGLQFLIQYYNGEERAKGNILERFSAQQFPDLHSELNLSSLELGDSALYFCASSVDGGGYGYTFGSGTRLTVV.

This clonotype was counted between two and nine times. The genes are TRBV2 and TRBJ2-5; no clear D. The CDR3 has 11 residues. Looked up from germline, CDR1 is SNHLY and CDR2 is FYNNEI. V lost 8 bases and J 4 bases, leaving 8 bases between the germline ends. CDR3 sequence (DNA): TGTGCCAGCGGGATTCGAGAGACCCAGTACTTC. It codes for CASGIRETQYF.

This clonotype has only a few counts. A read error is likely, as this CDR3 ends without the conserved phenylalanine or tryptophan. The J gene is TRBJ2-5, the V gene TRBV29-1; 7 bases fit TRBD1. V shed 3 bases, J shed 2 bases, and the junction held 9 bases outside the gene matches. CDR3 size: 15 residues. CDR1 and CDR2 (germline): SQVTM, ANQGSEA. The CDR3 nucleotides read TGCAGCGTTGAGGATACGTTGACAGGGCAAGAGACCCAGTACATC. Translation: CSVEDTLTGQETQYI.

This clonotype was picked up many times. The rearrangement uses TRBV7-9 and TRBJ2-1, with unresolved D. V was trimmed by 3 bases and J by 0 bases, leaving 9 bases between them. The CDR3 runs to 15 residues. From germline, CDR1 is SEHNR and CDR2 FQNEAQ (reference sequence). For the CDR3, the DNA is TGTGCCAGCAGCTTCGGACCCAGCTCCTACAATGAGCAGTTCTTC. Its protein product is CASSFGPSSYNEQFF.

This rearrangement joins TRBV20-1 to TRBJ2-2; 12 bases agree with TRBD1. J gave up 4 bases and V 1 base, and 7 bases lay outside the gene matches. The germline gives CDR1 DFQATT, CDR2 SNEGSKA (reference sequence). The length of the CDR3 is 17 residues. The CDR3 bases are TGCAGTGCTAGAGTATCGGGACAGGGGGCATCCACCGGGGAGCTGTTTTTT. It is translated as CSARVSGQGASTGELFF.